These 22 T cell receptor beta chains were all obtained from the same sample, sequenced in a study of cytomegalovirus exposure and HLA in healthy donors. A multiplex PCR was run with 60 Vbeta primers and 13 Jbeta primers. Produced via immunoSEQ multiplex PCR; TCRdb's table is partial and in-frame only. The sample has about 160,000 clones, 84% seen once. The sample consisted of PBMCs. The receptors shown here come from a man aged 30 to 45 in good health and CMV-seronegative.

The CDR3 loop is CASSSTRVSNTEAFF. The CDR3 bases are TGCGCCAGCAGCTCCACCAGGGTTTCGAACACTGAAGCTTTCTTT. The V and J genes are TRBV5-1 and TRBJ1-1; a weak D match, TRBD1 (5 bases). The CDR3 length is 15 residues. The V gene's germline CDR1 is SGHRS and CDR2 YFSETQ. The V gene lost 3 bases and the J gene lost 1 base, with 13 bases spanning the gap.

The chain joins TRBV19 to TRBJ2-7; a weak D match, TRBD1 (5 bases). Trimming stripped 0 bases from V and 2 bases from J, with 11 bases between. The germline V gene encodes CDR1 LNHDA and CDR2 SQIVND (reference sequence). The CDR3 runs 15 residues. CDR3 coding DNA: TGTGCCAGTAGTATAGATACCACAGGTACCTACGAGCAGTACTTC. Amino acids: CASSIDTTGTYEQYF.

V usage is TRBV7-8 and J usage is TRBJ2-7; 7 positions agree with TRBD1. V lost 1 base and J lost 2; bases outside the gene matches: 8. This CDR3 spans 16 amino acids. CDR1 SGHVS and CDR2 FQNEAQ come from the germline V gene. CDR3 nucleotide sequence: TGTGCCAGCAGCTTAGAGTCAGGGGGTCCCACCTACGAGCAGTACTTC. Its translation: CASSLESGGPTYEQYF. The full variable domain, rest sourced from reference TRBV7-8 and TRBJ2-7, is GAGVSQSPRYKVAKRGQDVALRCDPISGHVSLFWYQQALGQGPEFLTYFQNEAQLDKSGLPSDRFFAERPEGSVSTLKIQRTQQEDSAVYLCASSLESGGPTYEQYFGPGTRLTVT.

The chain uses TRBV19 and TRBJ1-4, with a tentative D call TRBD1 (5 bases). Germline-derived CDR1 and CDR2 are LNHDA and SQIVND (reference sequence). V was shortened by 1 base and J by 7 bases, with 13 bases between the two germline ends. The CDR3 sequence is 15 residues long. The CDR3: CASSIVPGLAEKLFF. The CDR3 bases are TGTGCCAGTAGTATAGTACCGGGACTTGCTGAAAAACTGTTTTTT.

This chain uses TRBV7-9 with TRBJ2-1, with D perhaps TRBD1 (5 bases). The CDR3 has 18 amino acids. V lost 4 bases and J 0 bases, leaving 19 bases between the germline ends. CDR1 is SEHNR, CDR2 FQNEAQ, per germline (reference sequence). The CDR3, as DNA: TGTGCCAGCAGCTCACGGGTGGGGCGTATAGACTCCTACAATGAGCAGTTCTTC. It is translated as CASSSRVGRIDSYNEQFF. The full variable domain, its missing parts supplied by reference TRBV7-9 and TRBJ2-1, is DTGVSQNPRHKITKRGQNVTFRCDPISEHNRLYWYRQTLGQGPEFLTYFQNEAQLEKSRLLSDRFSAERPKGSFSTLEIQRTEQGDSAMYLCASSSRVGRIDSYNEQFFGPGTRLTVL.

The CDR3 sequence: CASSAQRLAASYNEQFF. The DNA of the CDR3 is TGTGCCAGCAGCGCCCAGCGACTAGCGGCCAGCTACAATGAGCAGTTCTTC. This chain connects TRBV7-2 to TRBJ2-1, with 9 nucleotides matching TRBD2. Germline loops: CDR1 SGHTA, CDR2 FQGNSA. The J segment lost 3 bases and the V segment lost 5 bases, leaving 11 bases of the junction unmatched. The CDR3 contains 17 residues.

Here the CDR3 DNA reads TGCGCCAGCAGCCAAGGTTACCGGGACAACTTAAGGGATGAGCAGTTCTTC. Amino acid sequence: CASSQGYRDNLRDEQFF. This chain joins TRBV4-3 and TRBJ2-1; a possible D gene is TRBD1 (6 bases). The germline gives CDR1 LGHNA, CDR2 YSLEER. This CDR3 spans 17 amino acids. The V and J ends lost 1 base and 8 bases respectively, with 21 bases between them.

The CDR3, as DNA: TGTGCCAGCAGCTTGGATAGGATAAGCAGACAACAGGGAGGGGAGACCCAGTACTTC. It is translated as CASSLDRISRQQGGETQYF. The chain is built from TRBV5-8 and TRBJ2-5, with D perhaps TRBD2 (7 bases). Germline CDR1 SGHTS, CDR2 YDEGEE. With 0 bases removed from V and 5 bases from J, the gap between germline ends came to 26 bases. CDR3 length equals 19 residues.

The chain uses TRBV2 and TRBJ2-5; 8 bases agree with TRBD2. CDR1 is SNHLY, CDR2 FYNNEI, per germline. There are 15 residues in the CDR3. The junction had 10 bases not matched to a gene; V was cut back by 6 bases and J by 4 bases. CDR3 sequence reads: CASSDRGGGGETQYF. The CDR3 nucleotides read TGTGCCAGCAGCGATCGGGGGGGCGGGGGAGAGACCCAGTACTTC.

The rearrangement links TRBV10-3 to TRBJ1-5; no clear D gene. The CDR3 is 13 residues long. The V gene lost 4 bases and the J gene lost 4 bases, with 8 bases spanning the gap. Germline V gene lookup returns CDR1 ENHRY and CDR2 SYGVKD. The CDR3 reads CAISVTENQPQHF. Here the CDR3 DNA reads TGTGCCATCAGTGTCACAGAGAATCAGCCCCAGCATTTT.

On this clone: The junction differs from germline at one of its ends, possibly a read error. The V gene is TRBV7-7, the J gene TRBJ2-1, with TRBD2 matching over 7 bases. The germline gives CDR1 SSHAT, CDR2 FNYEAQ (reference sequence). The CDR3 is 17 amino acids. The chain's CDR3 is CASSSRPSGLTDNEQFF. The DNA of the CDR3 is TGTGCTAGCAGCTCCCGCCCCTCGGGACTAACAGACAATGAGCAGTTCTTC. Based on the CDR3 plus reference TRBV7-7 and TRBJ2-1, the full variable domain is GAGVSQSPRYKVTKRGQDVTLRCDPISSHATLYWYQQALGQGPEFLTYFNYEAQPDKSGLPSDRFSAERPEGSISTLTIQRTEQRDSAMYRCASSSRPSGLTDNEQFFGPGTRLTVL.

J is TRBJ1-5 and V is TRBV27; D not resolved. CDR1 MNHEY and CDR2 SMNVEV come from the germline V gene (reference sequence). This CDR3 has 15 amino acids. Trimming took off 5 bases at V and 2 bases at J, with 13 bases between the two ends. CDR3 nucleotides: TGTGCCAGCAGTCCCGGGGTGGGAGGCAATCAGCCCCAGCATTTT. Its protein is CASSPGVGGNQPQHF.

There are a few counts of this clone. The chain links TRBV11-2 to TRBJ2-1; TRBD1 aligns across 9 bases. Germline values: CDR1 SGHAT, CDR2 FQNNGV. V was pared by 4 bases and J by 0 bases, with 1 base of the junction left unmatched. CDR3 size: 15 residues. CDR3 sequence (DNA): TGTGCCAGCAGCTCGACAGGGGGCTCCTACAATGAGCAGTTCTTC. It encodes CASSSTGGSYNEQFF.

This clone was found a few times. The chain is built from TRBV28 and TRBJ2-2, with 12 bases matching TRBD1. The junction had 8 bases not matched to a gene; V was cut back by 6 bases and J by 6 bases. Germline V gene sequence: CDR1 MDHEN, CDR2 SYDVKM. This CDR3 region has 16 residues. The CDR3 protein is CASSKTGTGGPGELFF. DNA of the CDR3: TGTGCCAGCAGCAAAACCGGGACAGGGGGCCCCGGGGAGCTGTTTTTT.

The chain uses TRBV30 and TRBJ2-7, with D possibly matching TRBD1 (5 bases). This CDR3 region has 16 residues. V shed 4 bases and J shed 3 bases, with 22 bases lying between them. CDR1 and CDR2 from the germline V gene are GTSNPN and SVGIG (reference sequence). CDR3 amino acids: CAWTSPFRATIYEQYF. The CDR3 DNA reads as TGTGCCTGGACCAGCCCCTTCAGGGCTACAATCTACGAGCAGTACTTC.

The gene calls are TRBV30 and TRBJ2-5; 7 nucleotides align to TRBD1. The germline gives CDR1 GTSNPN, CDR2 SVGIG (reference sequence). Trimming removed 3 bases from V and 4 bases from J; junction bases left unmatched: 5. The CDR3 is made up of 13 amino acids. The CDR3 loop is CAWSVSGGETQYF. The CDR3 bases are TGTGCCTGGAGCGTTTCAGGGGGAGAGACCCAGTACTTC.

This clone appeared a single time. J is TRBJ2-3 and V is TRBV7-2; D is undetermined. CDR1 is SGHTA and CDR2 is FQGNSA in the germline V gene. The V end lost 5 bases, the J end lost 4 bases, and 19 bases lay between the germline ends. This CDR3 is 16 amino acids long. The CDR3 is CASSHGSPFAADTQYF. CDR3 DNA sequence: TGTGCCAGCAGCCACGGAAGCCCCTTTGCGGCAGATACGCAGTATTTT.

Only one count was recorded for this clone. The CDR3 DNA follows: TGTGCCAGCAGTGAATGGCGGCTAGCGGGGCGCTACGAGCAGTACTTC. This gives the protein CASSEWRLAGRYEQYF. V gene TRBV2 combines with J gene TRBJ2-7; TRBD2 aligns across 9 bases. Trimming at V came to 2 bases and at J to 3 bases, leaving 8 bases not matched to a gene. There are 16 residues in the CDR3. Germline CDR1 SNHLY, CDR2 FYNNEI.

The rearrangement links TRBV5-1 to TRBJ2-7; possibly TRBD2 for D (6 bases). The germline V gene encodes CDR1 SGHRS and CDR2 YFSETQ. The CDR3 loop spans 14 amino acids. The V gene lost 4 bases and the J gene lost 2 bases, with 13 bases spanning the gap. The CDR3 DNA sequence: TGCGCCAGCAGCCCCCGGGACTCAGCCTACGAGCAGTACTTC. Translating gives CASSPRDSAYEQYF.

V and J are TRBV18 and TRBJ1-4; a possible D gene is TRBD1 (5 bases). V gave up 5 bases and J gave up 8 bases, with 18 bases separating them. The CDR3 has 15 residues. CDR1 is KGHSH and CDR2 is LQKENI in the germline V gene. For the CDR3, the DNA is TGTGCCAGCTCAGAATCCGGGACTATAGGGGAAAAACTGTTTTTT. Translating gives CASSESGTIGEKLFF.

V is TRBV27 and J is TRBJ2-7; the match to TRBD1 covers 8 bases. This CDR3 comprises 15 residues. The germline CDR1 and CDR2 sequences are MNHEY and SMNVEV (reference sequence). V shed 5 bases and J 0 bases; nucleotides not matched to a gene: 6. The CDR3 loop reads CASSITGGISYEQYF. The CDR3 DNA is TGTGCCAGCAGTATCACAGGGGGTATCTCCTACGAGCAGTACTTC.

CDR3 sequence: CASSRTPSYNEQFF. Here the CDR3 DNA reads TGCGCCAGCAGCCGTACTCCTTCCTACAATGAGCAGTTCTTC. The chain carries TRBV5-1 and TRBJ2-1, with D hard to call. The germline CDR1 and CDR2 sequences are SGHRS and YFSETQ. The ends were cut back, 4 bases at V and 1 base at J, with 9 bases in the middle. The CDR3 totals 14 residues. Variable domain in full (rest from reference TRBV5-1 and TRBJ2-1): KAGVTQTPRYLIKTRGQQVTLSCSPISGHRSVSWYQQTPGQGLQFLFEYFSETQRNKGNFPGRFSGRQFSNSRSEMNVSTLELGDSALYLCASSRTPSYNEQFFGPGTRLTVL.